Listed below are T cell receptor beta chains from one sample, sequenced in a study of blood T cell repertoires in COVID-19. Assay used: immunoSEQ multiplex PCR; TCRdb lists only in-frame clones, some missing. This table holds fewer than 250,000 clones, 80% to 90% found once. Sequences were obtained from PBMCs or T cells enriched from blood (not recorded which). The source of these receptors is a man aged 25 to 45 in a cohort exposed to, infected with or recovered from COVID-19 (not recorded which). Both conserved end residues are part of each CDR3. D genes are given only for firm matches. Size values are once, few and many counts, or a class for expanded clones, and some rows have none.

J: TRBJ1-2
D: -
V: TRBV6-5
size: -
CDR3: CASKQVTNYGYTF
DNA: TGTGCCAGCAAACAGGTTACTAACTATGGCTACACCTTC

J: TRBJ2-7
D: TRBD2
V: TRBV29-1
size: once
CDR3: CSVEGVSSGASYEQYF
DNA: TGCAGCGTTGAAGGGGTGTCTAGCGGGGCCTCCTACGAGCAGTACTTC

J: TRBJ2-1
D: TRBD2
V: TRBV5-1
size: once
CDR3: CASSPGTSGYNEQFF
DNA: TGCGCCAGCAGCCCCGGGACTAGCGGGTACAATGAGCAGTTCTTC

J: TRBJ2-1
D: TRBD2
V: TRBV3-1/TRBV3-2
size: -
CDR3: CASSQAAGAYNEQFF
DNA: TGTGCCAGCAGCCAAGCAGCGGGAGCCTACAATGAGCAGTTCTTC

J: TRBJ2-1
D: TRBD2
V: TRBV25-1
size: -
CDR3: CASSESTSGSSYNEQFF
DNA: TGTGCCAGCAGTGAATCAACTAGCGGGAGCTCCTACAATGAGCAGTTCTTC

J: TRBJ2-1
D: TRBD2
V: TRBV7-9
size: -
CDR3: CASSLELAGGRTYNEQFF
DNA: TGTGCCAGCAGCTTGGAGCTAGCGGGAGGTCGGACCTACAATGAGCAGTTCTTC

J: TRBJ2-5
D: TRBD2
V: TRBV28
size: -
CDR3: CASRLRTSGQLLGTQYF
DNA: TGTGCCAGCAGGTTAAGGACTAGCGGGCAGCTCTTAGGGACCCAGTACTTC

J: TRBJ2-7
D: -
V: TRBV19
size: -
CDR3: CASSYQGSGLNEQYF
DNA: TGTGCCAGTAGCTACCAGGGTAGTGGACTAAACGAGCAGTACTTC

J: TRBJ1-1
D: -
V: TRBV15
size: -
CDR3: CATSRELSIYRNTEAFF
DNA: TGTGCCACCAGCAGAGAATTGTCAATATATAGGAACACTGAAGCTTTCTTT

J: TRBJ1-5
D: -
V: TRBV24-1
size: -
CDR3: CATSDLQGAQHF
DNA: TGTGCCACCAGTGATTTGCAAGGGGCCCAGCATTTT

J: TRBJ2-1
D: TRBD2
V: TRBV11-3
size: -
CDR3: CASSLTLAGVEANEQFF
DNA: TGTGCCAGCAGCTTGACCTTAGCGGGAGTGGAGGCAAATGAGCAGTTCTTC

J: TRBJ2-7
D: TRBD2
V: TRBV13
size: -
CDR3: CASSIRRRGGNEQYF
DNA: TGTGCCAGCAGCATAAGGCGTCGCGGGGGGAACGAGCAGTACTTC

J: TRBJ2-1
D: -
V: TRBV7-3
size: few
CDR3: CASSSDSNEQFF
DNA: TGTGCCAGCAGCTCTGACTCCAATGAGCAGTTCTTC

J: TRBJ1-5
D: -
V: TRBV2
size: -
CDR3: CASSEALFGRGVNQPQHF
DNA: TGTGCCAGCAGTGAAGCTTTATTTGGCAGGGGAGTGAATCAGCCCCAGCATTTT

J: TRBJ2-3
D: TRBD2
V: TRBV4-1
size: -
CDR3: CASSPAGTSGVSTDTQYF
DNA: TGCGCCAGCAGCCCGGCCGGGACTAGCGGGGTTAGCACAGATACGCAGTATTTT

J: TRBJ1-6
D: TRBD1
V: TRBV6-5
size: -
CDR3: CASRDDRANSPLHF
DNA: TGTGCCAGCAGAGACGACAGGGCCAATTCACCCCTCCACTTT

J: TRBJ2-7
D: -
V: TRBV28
size: -
CDR3: CASSLCARAPYEQYF
DNA: TGTGCCAGCAGTTTATGCGCCAGGGCTCCCTACGAGCAGTACTTC

J: TRBJ1-5
D: TRBD1
V: TRBV6-6
size: -
CDR3: CASNKDRASRQPQHF
DNA: TGTGCCAGCAATAAAGACAGGGCTTCGCGTCAGCCCCAGCATTTT

J: TRBJ1-5
D: TRBD1
V: TRBV27
size: -
CDR3: CASSRQGPGQVNQPQHF
DNA: TGTGCCAGCAGCCGCCAGGGCCCGGGACAGGTTAATCAGCCCCAGCATTTT

J: TRBJ2-1
D: TRBD2
V: TRBV5-1
size: once
CDR3: CASSLGGGAYNEQFF
DNA: TGCGCCAGCAGCTTGGGGGGAGGGGCCTACAATGAGCAGTTCTTC

J: TRBJ2-2
D: TRBD2
V: TRBV6-4
size: few
CDR3: CASSDGTSTGELFF
DNA: TGTGCCAGCAGTGACGGGACTAGCACCGGGGAGCTGTTTTTT

J: TRBJ1-3
D: -
V: TRBV27
size: -
CDR3: CASRPRGAKGNTIYF
DNA: TGTGCCAGCCGACCCCGGGGGGCTAAGGGAAACACCATATATTTT

J: TRBJ2-1
D: -
V: TRBV5-8
size: -
CDR3: CASSFDWTGYNEQFF
DNA: TGTGCCAGCAGCTTCGATTGGACTGGCTACAATGAGCAGTTCTTC

J: TRBJ2-2
D: TRBD2
V: TRBV11-2
size: -
CDR3: CASSEGLGVTGELFF
DNA: TGTGCCAGCAGCGAAGGACTAGGGGTCACCGGGGAGCTGTTTTTT

J: TRBJ2-1
D: TRBD2
V: TRBV9
size: -
CDR3: CASSRNRRTSGSLNEQFF
DNA: TGTGCCAGCAGCCGAAATCGCAGGACTAGCGGGAGTTTGAATGAGCAGTTCTTC

J: TRBJ1-1
D: -
V: TRBV28
size: -
CDR3: CASSLGGTTTEAFF
DNA: TGTGCCAGCAGTTTAGGTGGCACAACCACTGAAGCTTTCTTT

J: TRBJ1-5
D: -
V: TRBV6-2/TRBV6-3
size: -
CDR3: CASSLEVSNQPQHF
DNA: TGTGCCAGCAGTCTCGAGGTCAGCAATCAGCCCCAGCATTTT

J: TRBJ2-1
D: -
V: TRBV15
size: -
CDR3: CATSRDRHEQFF
DNA: TGTGCCACCAGCAGGGACAGACATGAGCAGTTCTTC

J: TRBJ1-4
D: TRBD1
V: TRBV18
size: -
CDR3: CASSRGTGEGEKLFF
DNA: TGTGCCAGCTCACGGGGGACAGGGGAAGGTGAAAAACTGTTTTTT

J: TRBJ2-6
D: -
V: TRBV4-2
size: many
CDR3: CASSQEGDSVSGANVLTF
DNA: TGTGCCAGCAGCCAAGAGGGGGACTCCGTCTCTGGGGCCAACGTCCTGACTTTC

J: TRBJ1-6
D: TRBD1
V: TRBV27
size: -
CDR3: CASSVREGAGSPLHF
DNA: TGTGCCAGCAGTGTCCGGGAGGGGGCTGGATCACCCCTCCACTTT

J: TRBJ2-1
D: TRBD2
V: TRBV3-1/TRBV3-2
size: -
CDR3: CASSLTSGSGNEQFF
DNA: TGTGCCAGCAGCCTGACTAGCGGGAGTGGGAATGAGCAGTTCTTC

J: TRBJ1-1
D: -
V: TRBV27
size: -
CDR3: CASSDRLNGAFF
DNA: TGTGCCAGCAGTGATCGCCTCAACGGGGCTTTCTTT

J: TRBJ2-4
D: -
V: TRBV12-3/TRBV12-4
size: -
CDR3: CWDFKNIQYF
DNA: TGCTGGGACTTCAAAAACATTCAGTACTTC

J: TRBJ1-1
D: TRBD1
V: TRBV5-1
size: -
CDR3: CASSLFENRGSWFAEAFF
DNA: TGCGCCAGCAGCTTGTTTGAGAACAGGGGGAGCTGGTTCGCTGAAGCTTTCTTT

J: TRBJ2-2
D: -
V: TRBV27
size: once
CDR3: CASSSFTLNTGELFF
DNA: TGTGCCAGCAGTTCGTTCACATTGAACACCGGGGAGCTGTTTTTT

J: TRBJ2-7
D: -
V: TRBV5-4
size: -
CDR3: CASSGGLLSYEQYF
DNA: TGTGCCAGCAGCGGGGGACTTCTCTCCTACGAGCAGTACTTC

J: TRBJ1-1
D: -
V: TRBV27
size: once
CDR3: CASSLSPGVNTEAFF
DNA: TGTGCCAGCAGTTTATCTCCCGGGGTAAACACTGAAGCTTTCTTT

J: TRBJ2-1
D: TRBD2
V: TRBV6-5
size: -
CDR3: CASTSGLAGVEQFF
DNA: TGTGCCAGCACCTCGGGACTAGCGGGAGTCGAGCAGTTCTTC

J: TRBJ2-3
D: -
V: TRBV7-3
size: -
CDR3: CASSLIAGRVDTQYF
DNA: TGTGCCAGCAGCTTAATTGCGGGAAGGGTAGATACGCAGTATTTT

J: TRBJ1-4
D: TRBD1
V: TRBV6-5
size: -
CDR3: CASSYSISTGGEKLFF
DNA: TGTGCCAGCAGTTACTCGATAAGTACAGGGGGTGAAAAACTGTTTTTT